Each of the 23 T cell receptor beta chains below was sequenced from the same sample in a study of T cell responses to AZD1222 COVID-19 vaccine. The repertoire was sequenced with immunoSEQ multiplex PCR; TCRdb's copy has only in-frame clones and lacks some. The sample shows 100,000 to 150,000 clones, more than 90% of them seen only once. The sequencing used peripheral blood, collected 28 days after the second AZD1222 dose. The receptors were sampled from an adult who received the AZD1222 COVID-19 vaccine.

The chain carries TRBV3-1 (or the pseudogene TRBV3-2) and TRBJ2-4; no reliable D call. The CDR3 consists of 14 residues. Germline CDR1 is LGHDT and CDR2 is YNNKEL (reference sequence). Trimming took off 3 bases at V and 1 base at J, with 7 bases between the two ends. The DNA for the CDR3 is TGTGCCAGCAGCCAGAACGGGGCCAAAAACATTCAGTACTTC. This codes for CASSQNGAKNIQYF.

The chain is built from TRBV28 and TRBJ2-7; TRBD2 is a possible D gene (6 bases). The ends were cut back, 6 bases at V and 2 bases at J, with 14 bases in the middle. The CDR3 consists of 14 residues. Per germline, CDR1 MDHEN and CDR2 SYDVKM. CDR3 amino acids: CASSPLALTYEQYF. CDR3 nucleotide sequence: TGTGCCAGCAGCCCTCTAGCGTTGACCTACGAGCAGTACTTC. The whole variable domain, remainder taken from reference TRBV28 and TRBJ2-7, is DVKVTQSSRYLVKRTGEKVFLECVQDMDHENMFWYRQDPGLGLRLIYFSYDVKMKEKGDIPEGYSVSREKKERFSLILESASTNQTSMYLCASSPLALTYEQYFGPGTRLTVT.

Comment on this clone: Different DNA sequences within this sample yield the same CDR3. V is TRBV20-1 and J is TRBJ1-2; D is undetermined. CDR3 length: 11 residues. With 3 bases removed from V and 0 bases from J, the gap between germline ends came to 2 bases. Germline CDR1 reads DFQATT; CDR2 reads SNEGSKA (reference sequence). CDR3 coding DNA: TGCAGTGCTAGCCCTAACTATGGCTACACCTTC. Residues: CSASPNYGYTF.

This clone came up once. The gene calls are TRBV7-2 and TRBJ1-2; D unresolved. V was shortened by 3 bases and J by 8 bases, with 19 bases between the two germline ends. Per the germline V gene, CDR1 is SGHTA and CDR2 is FQGNSA. This CDR3 contains 15 residues. The CDR3 reads CASSFVLDSRLGYTF. In DNA form, the CDR3 reads TGTGCCAGCAGCTTTGTTCTGGACTCCCGCTTGGGCTACACCTTC.

This chain links TRBV6-2 or TRBV6-3 with TRBJ1-5; 8 bases are shared with TRBD1. The germline CDR1 and CDR2 sequences are MNHEY and SVGEGT. V dropped 6 bases and J dropped 5; count of bases not matched to a gene: 9. The CDR3 loop spans 15 amino acids. The CDR3 DNA reads TGTGCCAGCAGCAGGGGACAGGAGGGCTATCAGCCCCAGCATTTT. The encoded protein is CASSRGQEGYQPQHF.

The chain combines TRBV2 with TRBJ2-3; the D is unclear. CDR1 SNHLY and CDR2 FYNNEI come from the germline V gene. The V and J ends lost 2 bases and 0 bases respectively, with 6 bases between them. This CDR3 contains 14 residues. The CDR3 region is CASSEFTSTDTQYF. The CDR3, as DNA: TGTGCCAGCAGTGAATTTACTAGCACAGATACGCAGTATTTT. Looking up the rest from reference TRBV2 and TRBJ2-3 gives the full variable domain: EPEVTQTPSHQVTQMGQEVILRCVPISNHLYFYWYRQILGQKVEFLVSFYNNEISEKSEIFDDQFSVERPDGSNFTLKIRSTKLEDSAMYFCASSEFTSTDTQYFGPGTRLTVL.

The genes are TRBV6-1 and TRBJ1-2, with 11 bases fitting TRBD1. J lost 8 bases, V lost 1 base, and 9 bases had no gene match. Germline V gene data show CDR1 as MNHNS and CDR2 as SASEGT. The CDR3 spans 16 residues. This chain's CDR3 is CASSEGPRTGGGGYTF. CDR3 nucleotides: TGTGCCAGCAGTGAAGGCCCTAGGACAGGGGGCGGAGGCTACACCTTC.

The chain uses TRBV6-1 and TRBJ1-1; D is unresolved. This CDR3 has 15 residues. Trimming pared 2 bases from V and 1 base from J, leaving 11 bases between. Germline V gene data show CDR1 as MNHNS and CDR2 as SASEGT. CDR3 amino acids: CASSESYVQNTEAFF. CDR3 coding DNA: TGTGCCAGCAGTGAATCATACGTGCAGAACACTGAAGCTTTCTTT.

V gene TRBV18 combines with J gene TRBJ1-1; D remains ambiguous. The CDR3 loop spans 17 amino acids. Germline V CDR1 and CDR2: KGHSH, LQKENI. The V end lost 3 bases, the J end lost 3 bases, and 20 bases lay between the germline ends. The DNA for the CDR3 is TGTGCCAGCTCACCCGAGAGGAAACCCCCGGAGCACACTGAAGCTTTCTTT. This gives the protein CASSPERKPPEHTEAFF.

This clone showed up just once. The chain uses TRBV5-1 and TRBJ2-5; 10 positions agree with TRBD2. This CDR3 has 14 amino acids. Germline V gene sequence: CDR1 SGHRS, CDR2 YFSETQ. The ends lost 4 bases at V and 5 bases at J; junction bases unmatched: 5. The DNA of the CDR3 is TGCGCCAGCAGCCTAGCGGGAGATCGTGAGACCCAGTACTTC. Its translation is CASSLAGDRETQYF.

The chain employs TRBV12-3 or TRBV12-4 and TRBJ1-1, with TRBD1 as a possible D gene (5 bases). The V and J ends lost 5 bases and 1 base respectively, with 8 bases between them. The CDR3 is made up of 13 amino acids. CDR3: CASSRGTNTEAFF. CDR3 nucleotides: TGTGCCAGCAGTCGCGGGACGAACACTGAAGCTTTCTTT.

V gene TRBV19 combines with J gene TRBJ2-5; D could derive from TRBD1 or TRBD2 (6 bases each). Germline CDR1 is LNHDA and CDR2 is SQIVND (reference sequence). This CDR3 region has 17 residues. The V end lost 4 bases, the J end lost 5 bases, and 23 bases lay between the germline ends. In nucleotides, the CDR3 is TGTGCCAGTAGTACGTCAAAACTCAGCGGGCAGGGGGAGACCCAGTACTTC. Translated, it gives CASSTSKLSGQGETQYF.

This clone occurred once. The CDR3 nucleotides read TGTGCCTGGAGTGTTTCCTTTGCTAACTATGGCTACACCTTC. Residues: CAWSVSFANYGYTF. This sequence joins TRBV30 and TRBJ1-2, with D unclear. V was trimmed by 0 bases and J by 0 bases, leaving 8 bases between them. This CDR3 region has 14 residues. The germline CDR1 and CDR2 sequences are GTSNPN and SVGIG (reference sequence).

The chain has TRBV6-2 or TRBV6-3 and TRBJ1-5; D is ambiguous. Germline lookup yields CDR1 MNHEY and CDR2 SVGEGT. V was trimmed by 4 bases and J by 0 bases, leaving 10 bases between them. This CDR3 has 15 amino acids. DNA for the CDR3: TGTGCCAGCAGTTCCGCGGGGTTTAGCAATCAGCCCCAGCATTTT. Its protein product is CASSSAGFSNQPQHF.

This rearrangement joins TRBV27 to TRBJ1-2; TRBD1 might be the D (5 bases). From germline, CDR1 is MNHEY and CDR2 SMNVEV (reference sequence). Trimming left V 5 bases short and J 2 bases short, with 18 bases between. The CDR3 totals 16 residues. As DNA, the CDR3 is TGTGCCAGCAGTGGCCGGGGGAGGGTAGGCAACTATGGCTACACCTTC. Residues: CASSGRGRVGNYGYTF.

The rearrangement uses TRBV9 and TRBJ1-3; D is unresolved. Germline V gene data show CDR1 as SGDLS and CDR2 as YYNGEE. The CDR3 totals 13 residues. Between the trimmed V and J ends, which lost 4 bases and 4 bases, there was a span of 9 bases. As DNA, the CDR3 is TGTGCCAGCAGCCTTACGGGGGGAAACACCATATATTTT. Translation gives CASSLTGGNTIYF.

The rearrangement joins TRBV4-2 to TRBJ1-2; TRBD1 is a possible D gene (5 bases). Between the trimmed V and J ends, which lost 5 bases and 3 bases, there was a span of 16 bases. Germline-derived CDR1 and CDR2 are LGHNA and YNFKEQ. This CDR3 is built from 15 residues. The CDR3 is CASSANWGTDYGYTF. CDR3 coding DNA: TGTGCCAGCAGCGCAAACTGGGGGACGGACTATGGCTACACCTTC.

A single count supports this clone. The rearrangement joins TRBV27 to TRBJ1-6; 8 positions match TRBD1. The CDR3 is 16 residues long. J was trimmed by 7 bases and V by 4 bases; bases with no gene match: 9. Germline lookup yields CDR1 MNHEY and CDR2 SMNVEV (reference sequence). In DNA, the CDR3 is TGTGCCAGCAGTTCGTTCGGACAGGGCGAAAATTCACCCCTCCACTTT. Protein product: CASSSFGQGENSPLHF.

The chain is built from TRBV15 and TRBJ1-5, with TRBD1 as a possible D gene (5 bases). The V end lost 0 bases, the J end lost 12 bases, and 12 bases lay between the germline ends. The CDR3 has 13 residues. Germline V gene sequence: CDR1 LNHNV, CDR2 YYDKDF (reference sequence). The CDR3 reads CATSRDGREGQHF. The CDR3 nucleotides read TGTGCCACCAGCAGAGATGGCAGGGAGGGCCAGCATTTT.

The chain carries TRBV29-1 and TRBJ2-3; D uncertain. Trimming pared 2 bases from V and 6 bases from J, leaving 6 bases between. The CDR3 is 11 amino acids. In germline, CDR1 is SQVTM, CDR2 ANQGSEA. CDR3 region: CSVEFSDTQYF. CDR3 DNA: TGCAGCGTTGAATTTTCGGATACGCAGTATTTT.

Concerning this clone: Other DNA sequences within the sample encode an identical CDR3. This chain joins TRBV9 and TRBJ1-2; 9 bases agree with TRBD1. Germline lookup yields CDR1 SGDLS and CDR2 YYNGEE. V trimming: 0 bases; J trimming: 3 bases; junction bases outside the gene matches: 0. The CDR3 sequence is 14 residues long. CDR3 nucleotides: TGTGCCAGCAGCGTAGGACAGGGGGACTATGGCTACACCTTC. Encoded protein: CASSVGQGDYGYTF. Full variable domain (remainder filled in from reference TRBV9 and TRBJ1-2): DSGVTQTPKHLITATGQRVTLRCSPRSGDLSVYWYQQSLDQGLQFLIQYYNGEERAKGNILERFSAQQFPDLHSELNLSSLELGDSALYFCASSVGQGDYGYTFGSGTRLTVV.

The chain links TRBV4-2 to TRBJ2-2; TRBD2 is a possible D gene (5 bases). The V gene's germline CDR1 is LGHNA and CDR2 YNFKEQ. The germline V and J ends were trimmed by 4 bases and 8 bases, with 17 bases remaining between them. The CDR3 runs to 15 residues. The CDR3, as DNA: TGTGCCAGCAGCCGGATCGTCTCCGGCGGGGGGGAGCTGTTTTTT. It encodes CASSRIVSGGGELFF.

The chain recombines TRBV7-2 with TRBJ1-2, with D tentatively TRBD1 (6 bases). The V end was cut by 5 bases, the J end by 7 bases, with 23 bases between. The CDR3 runs to 16 residues. The germline CDR1 and CDR2 sequences are SGHTA and FQGNSA. CDR3 bases: TGTGCCAGCAGCCCTCAGGGAGAGGGGGGTCTTAGTGGCTACACCTTC. Residues: CASSPQGEGGLSGYTF. The variable domain in full, with the rest retrieved from reference TRBV7-2 and TRBJ1-2, is GAGVSQSPSNKVTEKGKDVELRCDPISGHTALYWYRQSLGQGLEFLIYFQGNSAPDKSGLPSDRFSAERTGGSVSTLTIQRTQQEDSAVYLCASSPQGEGGLSGYTFGSGTRLTVV.